This T cell receptor beta chain was observed in a study of T-cell memory formation after mild COVID-19. This clonotype was counted only a few times. The antigen remains unidentified. TCRdb re-called the 5' RACE reads with MiXCR, one entry per CDR3 protein. There are 75,000 to 90,000 distinct CDR3 sequences in the sample; approximately 15% occur only once, and 30% to 35% lies in the top ten. Study-level points and caveats: CD4+ contracting clones were mainly CM and EM; CD8+ ones, EMRA.

The CDR3 length is 14 residues. Germline V lookup: CDR1 GTSNPN, CDR2 SVGIG (reference sequence). V lost 5 bases to trimming and J lost 7 bases, with 20 bases between them. The V and J genes are TRBV30 and TRBJ1-1; TRBD1 is a possible D gene (6 bases). The sample consisted of PBMCs or a T cell subset sorted from them (not recorded which). This clonotype was sampled from an adult woman who had mild COVID-19 (a few samples of this study predate the infection). Cell type and time point are not known. The CDR3 DNA sequence: TGTGCCTGGGGCAGGGGCCGAAGTCCCGATGAAGCTTTCTTT. This sequence encodes CAWGRGRSPDEAFF.